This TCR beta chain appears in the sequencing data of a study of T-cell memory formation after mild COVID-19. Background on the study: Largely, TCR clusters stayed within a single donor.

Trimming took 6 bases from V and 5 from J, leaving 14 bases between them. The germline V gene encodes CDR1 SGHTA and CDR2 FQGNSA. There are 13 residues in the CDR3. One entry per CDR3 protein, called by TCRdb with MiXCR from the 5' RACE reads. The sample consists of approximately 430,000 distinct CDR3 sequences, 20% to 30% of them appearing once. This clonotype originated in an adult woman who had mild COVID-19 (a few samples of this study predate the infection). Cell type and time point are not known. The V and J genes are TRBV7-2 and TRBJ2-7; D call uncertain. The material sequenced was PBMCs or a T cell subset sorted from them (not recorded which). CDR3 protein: CASRSGSVNEQYF. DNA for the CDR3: TGTGCCAGCAGAAGTGGGTCTGTCAACGAGCAGTACTTC.